This TCR beta chain was obtained from a study of type 1 regulatory T cells (TCRdb year 2021). Regarding the research as a whole: The study characterized an in vitro protocol that generated a Tr1-enriched, alloantigen-specific CD4 T cell product named T-allo10. T-allo10 was under clinical evaluation in patients with hematological malignancies receiving allogeneic hematopoietic stem cell transplantation.

Trimmed from V: 6 bases; trimmed from J: 2 bases; junction bases lacking a gene match: 6. The CDR3 runs 14 residues from the cysteine to the phenylalanine. The sequence is cut down to CDR3 DNA, 42 bases in frame from base 1. Per the germline V gene, MDHEN is the CDR1 and SYDVKM is the CDR2. General findings and caveats noted by the study authors: Tr1 cells showed a more restricted TCR repertoire than non-Tr1 cells, which the study interpreted as alloantigen-induced clonal expansion.

The instrument given in TCRdb is Illumina MiSeq. The public reads were run again by TCRdb, first through fastp at Q25 and then through MiXCR, and only productive beta chains were kept. Duplicate CDR3 protein sequences are folded into a single record with the most common DNA and genes. This sample gives approximately 77,000 distinct CDR3 sequences in total; around 21% of them show up just once. The ten largest clones capture more than 7.5% of the sample. As regards this clonotype: Its specific antigen is unknown. Base qualities are missing; no much larger clone stands one base away.

The TCR was taken from a human donor in good health. Specimen: cultured type 1 regulatory T (Tr1) cells, either the whole culture or a sorted fraction (not recorded which). The sample's cell subset or site label is to be understood as: type 1 regulatory T cells sorted from the T-allo10 product. The chain was built from TRBV28 and TRBJ1-2, with 7 junctional bases fitting TRBD1. CDR3 region: CASSTTGDNYGYTF. The DNA is as follows: TGTGCCAGCAGCACCACAGGGGACAACTATGGCTACACCTTC.